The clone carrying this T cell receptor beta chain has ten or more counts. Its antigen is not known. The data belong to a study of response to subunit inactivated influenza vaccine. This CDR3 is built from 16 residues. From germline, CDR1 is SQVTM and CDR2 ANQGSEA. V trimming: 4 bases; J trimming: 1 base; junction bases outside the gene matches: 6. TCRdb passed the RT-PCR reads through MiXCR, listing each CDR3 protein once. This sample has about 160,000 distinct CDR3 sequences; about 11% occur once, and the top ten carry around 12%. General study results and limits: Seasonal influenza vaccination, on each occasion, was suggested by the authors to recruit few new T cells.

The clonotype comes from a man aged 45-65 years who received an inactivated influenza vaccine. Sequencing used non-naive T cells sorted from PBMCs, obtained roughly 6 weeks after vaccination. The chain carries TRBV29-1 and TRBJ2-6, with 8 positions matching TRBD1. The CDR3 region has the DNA TGCAGCGTTGCAGGGGGCGCAAGGTCTGGGGCCAACGTCCTGACTTTC. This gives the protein CSVAGGARSGANVLTF. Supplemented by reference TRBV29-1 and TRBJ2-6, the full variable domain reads SAVISQKPSRDICQRGTSLTIQCQVDSQVTMMFWYRQQPGQSLTLIATANQGSEATYESGFVIDKFPISRPNLTFSTLTVSNMSPEDSSIYLCSVAGGARSGANVLTFGAGSRLTVL.